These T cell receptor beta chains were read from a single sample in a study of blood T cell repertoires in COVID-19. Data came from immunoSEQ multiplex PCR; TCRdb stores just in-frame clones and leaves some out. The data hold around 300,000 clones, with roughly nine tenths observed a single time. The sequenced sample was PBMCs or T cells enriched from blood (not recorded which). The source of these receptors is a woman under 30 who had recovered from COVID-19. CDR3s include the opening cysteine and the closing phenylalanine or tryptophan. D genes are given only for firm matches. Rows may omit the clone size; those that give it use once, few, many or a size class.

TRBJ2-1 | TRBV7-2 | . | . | TGTGCCAGCAGCCGGATCACACAGAGCTCCTACAATGAGCAGTTCTTC | CASSRITQSSYNEQFF
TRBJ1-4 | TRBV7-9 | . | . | TGTGCCAGCAGCTTAGGTGGAGGAAGCGAAAAACTGTTTTTT | CASSLGGGSEKLFF
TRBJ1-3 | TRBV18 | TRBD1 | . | TGTGCCAGCTCACCCAAAGACAGGGCTGGAAACACCATATATTTT | CASSPKDRAGNTIYF
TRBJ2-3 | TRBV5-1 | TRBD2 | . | TGCGCCAGCAGCCCGGGACTAGCGGATAGCACAGATACGCAGTATTTT | CASSPGLADSTDTQYF
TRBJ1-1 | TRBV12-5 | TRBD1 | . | TGTGCTAGTGGTTTGTTCCCGGGACAGGGTGAAGCTTTCTTT | CASGLFPGQGEAFF
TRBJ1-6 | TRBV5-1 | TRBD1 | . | TGCGCCAGCAGACCACAGGGGAATAATTCACCCCTCCACTTT | CASRPQGNNSPLHF
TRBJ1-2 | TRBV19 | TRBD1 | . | TGTGCCAGTAGTATGACAGGGGGTCAAAGCTATGGCTACACCTTC | CASSMTGGQSYGYTF
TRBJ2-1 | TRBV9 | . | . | TGTGCCAGCAGCACCCGGGACTTCAGCTCCTACAATGAGCAGTTCTTC | CASSTRDFSSYNEQFF
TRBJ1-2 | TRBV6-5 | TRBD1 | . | TGTGCCAGCAGGGGACAGGGAGGGGACACCTTC | CASRGQGGDTF
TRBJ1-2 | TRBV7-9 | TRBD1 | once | TGTGCCAGCAGCACGGACAACCAGGGGGGCTATGGCTACACCTTC | CASSTDNQGGYGYTF
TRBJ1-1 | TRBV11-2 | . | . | TGTGCCAGCAGCTTAGACCAGGATGAAGCTTTCTTT | CASSLDQDEAFF
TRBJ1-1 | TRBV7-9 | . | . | TGTGCCAGCAGCTTAGGCGGCATGGCTTTCTTT | CASSLGGMAFF
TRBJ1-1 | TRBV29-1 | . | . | TGCAGCTGTTGGAGTTCGGTGAACACTGAAGCTTTCTTT | CSCWSSVNTEAFF
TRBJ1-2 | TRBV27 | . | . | TGTGCCAGCAGTTTATCTATGGGCAACTATGGCTACACCTTC | CASSLSMGNYGYTF
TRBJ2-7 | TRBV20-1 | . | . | TGCAGTGCTAGTGGGGCAGGGGTAGTGAACGAGCAGTACTTC | CSASGAGVVNEQYF
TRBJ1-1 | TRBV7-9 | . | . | TGTGCCAGCAGCTTAGCGCTTTCAAGAGGCACTGAAGCTTTCTTT | CASSLALSRGTEAFF
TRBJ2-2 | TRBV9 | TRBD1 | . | TGTGCCAGCAGCGCTCCCGGGACAGGGGTAACCGGGGAGCTGTTTTTT | CASSAPGTGVTGELFF
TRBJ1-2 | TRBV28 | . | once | TGTGCCAGCAGTTTATTAGGGGGGGCCAGGGACTATGGCTACACCTTC | CASSLLGGARDYGYTF
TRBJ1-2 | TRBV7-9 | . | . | TGTGCCAGCAGCTTAGCCTCTAACTATGGCTACACCTTC | CASSLASNYGYTF
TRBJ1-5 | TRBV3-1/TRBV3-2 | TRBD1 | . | TGTGCCAGCAGCCTAGGGACAGTCTTGGGAGCCCAGCATTTT | CASSLGTVLGAQHF
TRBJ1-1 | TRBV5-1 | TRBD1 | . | TGCGCCAGCAGCTCGGATGTTCGCGGGAGGGGGCAGAGTACTGAAGCTTTCTTT | CASSSDVRGRGQSTEAFF
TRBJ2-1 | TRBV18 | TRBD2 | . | TGTGCCAGCTCACCACGGGCCGGGACTAGCGTCCCCCAGAGCTCCTACAATGAGCAGTTCTTC | CASSPRAGTSVPQSSYNEQFF
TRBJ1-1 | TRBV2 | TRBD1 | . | TGTGCCATCTGGACAGGCTACACTGAAGCTTTCTTT | CAIWTGYTEAFF
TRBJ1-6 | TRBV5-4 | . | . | TGTGCCAGCAGCTTGGACAGTAATTCACCCCTCCACTTT | CASSLDSNSPLHF
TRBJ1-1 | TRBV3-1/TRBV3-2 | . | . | TGTGCCAGCAGCCAGTTCAGACAGACTCTTGAAGCTTTCTTT | CASSQFRQTLEAFF
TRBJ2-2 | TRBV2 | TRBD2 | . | TGTGCCAGCAGTGCGACTAGCGGCACCGGGGAGCTGTTTTTT | CASSATSGTGELFF
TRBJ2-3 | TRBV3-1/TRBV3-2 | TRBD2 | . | TGTGCCAGCAGCTTCAGACTAGCTTACAGCACAGATACGCAGTATTTT | CASSFRLAYSTDTQYF
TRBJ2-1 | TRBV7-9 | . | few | TGTGCCAGCAGCCCAGATAGCGGCAATGAGCAGTTCTTC | CASSPDSGNEQFF
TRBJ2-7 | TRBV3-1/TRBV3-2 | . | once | TGTGCCAGCAGCCCAGGAGGACGGATCTACGAGCAGTACTTC | CASSPGGRIYEQYF
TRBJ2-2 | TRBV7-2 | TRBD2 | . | TGTGCCAGCAGCCCGGCGTTCATCGGCGGGGGTAACACCGGGGAGCTGTTTTTT | CASSPAFIGGGNTGELFF
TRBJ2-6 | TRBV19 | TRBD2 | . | TGTGCCAGCGAACGACTAGCTAACTCTGGGGCCAACGTCCTGACTTTC | CASERLANSGANVLTF
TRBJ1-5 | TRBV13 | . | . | TGTGCCAGCAGCTTTGGGGCTGGCAATCAGCCCCAGCATTTT | CASSFGAGNQPQHF
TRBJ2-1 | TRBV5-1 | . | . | TGCGCCAGCAGCCCTGGAGGAGGACTAAAAAATGAGCAGTTCTTC | CASSPGGGLKNEQFF
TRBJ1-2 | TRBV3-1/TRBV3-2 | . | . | TGTGCCAGCAGCTCAGACTGGAATGGCTACACCTTC | CASSSDWNGYTF
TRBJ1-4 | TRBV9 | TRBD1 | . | TGTGCCAGCAGCGTGGGACAGTCTAATGAAAAACTGTTTTTT | CASSVGQSNEKLFF
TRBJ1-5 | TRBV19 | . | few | TGTGCCAGTAGTATAGAGGGCCATAGGCCCCAGCATTTT | CASSIEGHRPQHF
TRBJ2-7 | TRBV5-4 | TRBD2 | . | TGTGCCAGCAGCGGAGGACTAGCGGGGGGCTCCTACGAGCAGTACTTC | CASSGGLAGGSYEQYF
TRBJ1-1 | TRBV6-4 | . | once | TGTGCCAGCAGTGACTCGGGAGACCACACTGAAGCTTTCTTT | CASSDSGDHTEAFF
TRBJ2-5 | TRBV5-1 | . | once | TGCGCCAGCAGCGTGGGACGGGTTCCGCAAGAGACCCAGTACTTC | CASSVGRVPQETQYF
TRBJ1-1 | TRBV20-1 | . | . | TGCAGTGCCCCTGCGGGGGATGAAGCTTTCTTT | CSAPAGDEAFF
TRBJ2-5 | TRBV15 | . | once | TGTGCCACCAGCAGAGATACATGGGAGACCCAGTACTTC | CATSRDTWETQYF
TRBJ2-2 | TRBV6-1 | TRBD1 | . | TGTGCCAGCAGTGATAGACAGGGAATCGGCACCGGGGAGCTGTTTTTT | CASSDRQGIGTGELFF
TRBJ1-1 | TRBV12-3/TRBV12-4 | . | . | TGTGCCAGCAGTTTCCAGGGGCGCGGTGAAGCTTTCTTT | CASSFQGRGEAFF
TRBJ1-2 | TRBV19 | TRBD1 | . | TGTGCCAGTAGTTTCCGGGACAGCCCCTATGGCTACACCTTC | CASSFRDSPYGYTF